A single sample is the source of the 23 T cell receptor beta chains below, sequenced in a study of blood T cell repertoires in COVID-19. The assay was immunoSEQ multiplex PCR, and TCRdb's table has in-frame clones only and misses some. The data show around 180,000 clones, around 86% seen once. Sequencing was performed on PBMCs or T cells enriched from blood (not recorded which). These receptors all stem from a woman younger than 45 who had recovered from COVID-19.

The CDR3: CASGQGAGHEQYF. In nucleotides, the CDR3 is TGTGCCAGCGGACAGGGGGCCGGCCACGAGCAGTACTTC. The genes are TRBV3-1 (or the pseudogene TRBV3-2) and TRBJ2-7; 11 bases match TRBD1. Germline trimming cut 8 bases from V and 5 bases from J; bases unmatched to any gene: 5. Germline loops: CDR1 LGHDT, CDR2 YNNKEL (reference sequence). This CDR3 has 13 amino acids.

In regard to this clone: The junction does not match germline at one end; this may be a read error. The CDR3 nucleotides are TGTGCCAGCAGTTTAGGGGAAGGAGGCGATTCACCCCTCCACTTT. As protein: CASSLGEGGDSPLHF. This chain joins TRBV7-9 and TRBJ1-6, with D possibly being TRBD1 (5 bases). Germline assignment: CDR1 SEHNR and CDR2 FQNEAQ (reference sequence). The CDR3 has 15 amino acids. Filled out from reference TRBV7-9 and TRBJ1-6, the complete variable domain reads DTGVSQNPRHKITKRGQNVTFRCDPISEHNRLYWYRQTLGQGPEFLTYFQNEAQLEKSRLLSDRFSAERPKGSFSTLEIQRTEQGDSAMYLCASSLGEGGDSPLHFGNGTRLTVT.

The rearrangement joins TRBV4-1 to TRBJ1-4; 10 positions agree with TRBD1. V dropped 1 base and J dropped 10; count of bases not matched to a gene: 6. Germline V gives CDR1 MGHRA, CDR2 YSYEKL. The CDR3 contains 15 residues. CDR3 in DNA: TGCGCCAGCAGCCAAGGGCGACAGGGGGCGCGAAAACTGTTTTTT. It codes for CASSQGRQGARKLFF.

V is TRBV9 and J is TRBJ2-1; 12 nucleotides agree with TRBD2. J lost 0 bases, V lost 3 bases, and 4 bases had no gene match. The CDR3 spans 17 residues. The germline gives CDR1 SGDLS, CDR2 YYNGEE. The DNA of the CDR3 is TGTGCCAGCAGCGCTAGCGGGAGGGCCTCCTCCTACAATGAGCAGTTCTTC. Amino acid sequence: CASSASGRASSYNEQFF.

This clone was seen at least ten times. The rearrangement joins TRBV5-1 to TRBJ1-1; 12 bases are a match to TRBD1. CDR3 length equals 16 residues. V lost 4 bases to trimming and J lost 1 base; unmatched junction nucleotides: 5. CDR1 and CDR2 (germline): SGHRS, YFSETQ. CDR3 nucleotide sequence: TGCGCCAGCAGCCCGGGACAGGGGGCCTCGAACACTGAAGCTTTCTTT. Protein: CASSPGQGASNTEAFF.

The chain joins TRBV10-2 to TRBJ1-4; perhaps TRBD1 as D (5 bases). CDR3 length: 12 amino acids. Germline CDR1 is WSHSY and CDR2 is SAAADI. V lost 8 bases and J lost 8, with 12 bases in between. CDR3 sequence: CASRDLGEKLFF. CDR3 nucleotide sequence: TGCGCCAGCCGGGACTTAGGGGAAAAACTGTTTTTT.

The V call is TRBV19, the J call TRBJ2-5, with 8 bases identical to TRBD1. Germline-derived CDR1 and CDR2 are LNHDA and SQIVND (reference sequence). This CDR3 is 15 amino acids long. V was pared by 6 bases and J by 5 bases, with 11 bases of the junction left unmatched. CDR3 residues: CASSPRQGAWETQYF. The DNA for the CDR3 is TGTGCCAGTAGCCCTAGGCAGGGGGCGTGGGAGACCCAGTACTTC.

This clone was detected only once. The rearrangement joins TRBV9 to TRBJ1-5; D is perhaps TRBD1 (6 bases). The V gene lost 3 bases and the J gene lost 5 bases, with 9 bases spanning the gap. Germline assignment: CDR1 SGDLS and CDR2 YYNGEE. The CDR3 loop spans 13 amino acids. The CDR3: CASSGAGDQPQHF. The CDR3 DNA is TGTGCCAGCAGCGGGGCAGGGGATCAGCCCCAGCATTTT. Full variable domain (outside the CDR3, taken from reference TRBV9 and TRBJ1-5): DSGVTQTPKHLITATGQRVTLRCSPRSGDLSVYWYQQSLDQGLQFLIQYYNGEERAKGNILERFSAQQFPDLHSELNLSSLELGDSALYFCASSGAGDQPQHFGDGTRLSIL.

This clone has a handful of counts. The V gene is TRBV4-1, the J gene TRBJ2-2; D uncertain. V lost 2 bases and J lost 4, with 5 bases in between. Germline loops: CDR1 MGHRA, CDR2 YSYEKL. The CDR3 loop spans 13 amino acids. CDR3 sequence (DNA): TGCGCCAGCAGCCAACAACTCACCGGGGAGCTGTTTTTT. It is translated as CASSQQLTGELFF.

The J gene is TRBJ1-3, the V gene TRBV9; the D is unclear. There are 16 residues in the CDR3. V was shortened by 0 bases and J by 2 bases, with 12 bases between the two germline ends. Germline V CDR1 and CDR2: SGDLS, YYNGEE. Here the CDR3 DNA reads TGTGCCAGCAGCGTAGCTCTGGGGAGTCCTGGAAACACCATATATTTT. This sequence encodes CASSVALGSPGNTIYF.

The chain combines TRBV7-2 with TRBJ2-7; the D is unclear. The V end was cut by 5 bases, the J end by 3 bases, with 14 bases between. Germline V gene data show CDR1 as SGHTA and CDR2 as FQGNSA. The CDR3 is made up of 14 amino acids. The CDR3 loop reads CASSPGPNSYEQYF. The CDR3 DNA reads as TGTGCCAGCAGCCCCGGCCCCAACAGCTACGAGCAGTACTTC. Complete variable domain (other parts from reference TRBV7-2 and TRBJ2-7): GAGVSQSPSNKVTEKGKDVELRCDPISGHTALYWYRQSLGQGLEFLIYFQGNSAPDKSGLPSDRFSAERTGGSVSTLTIQRTQQEDSAVYLCASSPGPNSYEQYFGPGTRLTVT.

V gene TRBV29-1 combines with J gene TRBJ1-1, with 7 bases identical to TRBD1. The CDR3 contains 12 residues. The V gene end was trimmed by 6 bases and the J gene end by 5 bases; junction bases not matched to a gene: 6. The germline V gene encodes CDR1 SQVTM and CDR2 ANQGSEA. CDR3 residues: CSVTRGETEAFF. Here the CDR3 DNA reads TGCAGCGTAACCAGGGGGGAGACTGAAGCTTTCTTT. The full variable domain, completed using reference TRBV29-1 and TRBJ1-1, is SAVISQKPSRDICQRGTSLTIQCQVDSQVTMMFWYRQQPGQSLTLIATANQGSEATYESGFVIDKFPISRPNLTFSTLTVSNMSPEDSSIYLCSVTRGETEAFFGQGTRLTVV.

This rearrangement joins TRBV5-1 to TRBJ2-7, with D possibly matching TRBD1 (6 bases). The V gene's germline CDR1 is SGHRS and CDR2 YFSETQ. The CDR3 extends over 14 amino acids. V was pared by 0 bases and J by 3 bases, with 10 bases between. The CDR3 is CASSLVEGGYEQYF. CDR3 nucleotides: TGCGCCAGCAGCTTGGTCGAAGGGGGCTACGAGCAGTACTTC.

For the CDR3, the DNA is TGCGCCAGCAAGTTAGCGGGAGGCCACACCACAGATACGCAGTATTTT. Residues: CASKLAGGHTTDTQYF. The chain carries TRBV4-1 and TRBJ2-3; the match to TRBD2 covers 10 bases. In germline, CDR1 is MGHRA, CDR2 YSYEKL. The CDR3 runs to 16 residues. The J segment lost 2 bases and the V segment lost 7 bases, leaving 9 bases of the junction unmatched.

The chain links TRBV19 to TRBJ2-3; D is unresolved. The CDR3 is made up of 16 amino acids. CDR1 and CDR2 from the germline V gene are LNHDA and SQIVND (reference sequence). V lost 4 bases to trimming and J lost 2 bases, with 16 bases between them. CDR3 in amino acids: CASSRSTHQITDTQYF. The CDR3 DNA follows: TGTGCCAGTAGTAGGAGCACCCATCAAATCACAGATACGCAGTATTTT.

The CDR3 DNA follows: TGTGCCAGCAGCGAAACCGGGGCGGGAGGGCCAGAGAAATTCTTC. Translation gives CASSETGAGGPEKFF. The genes are TRBV9 and TRBJ2-1; 9 bases align to TRBD2. The CDR3 covers 15 residues. The J segment lost 16 bases and the V segment lost 3 bases, leaving 17 bases of the junction unmatched. CDR1 is SGDLS, CDR2 YYNGEE, per germline.

The V call is TRBV9, the J call TRBJ2-5, with 10 bases fitting TRBD1. Germline-derived CDR1 and CDR2 are SGDLS and YYNGEE. The ends lost 3 bases at V and 4 bases at J; junction bases unmatched: 9. The CDR3 is made up of 16 amino acids. The CDR3 bases are TGTGCCAGCAGCGAACAGAGACAGGGGGCGGGAGAGACCCAGTACTTC. It translates to CASSEQRQGAGETQYF.

The chain links TRBV11-2 to TRBJ2-1; the D gene is possibly TRBD2 (5 bases). Between the trimmed V and J ends, which lost 1 base and 4 bases, there was a span of 11 bases. Per germline, CDR1 SGHAT and CDR2 FQNNGV. The CDR3 sequence is 15 residues long. CDR3 sequence (DNA): TGTGCCAGCAGCTTAGCCAGCGGCCGATACAATGAGCAGTTCTTC. Protein product: CASSLASGRYNEQFF.

The rearrangement uses TRBV2 and TRBJ2-7, with 11 bases matching TRBD2. V lost 6 bases and J lost 6; bases outside the gene matches: 10. CDR1 and CDR2 from the germline V gene are SNHLY and FYNNEI. This CDR3 comprises 15 residues. The CDR3 spells CASSVATSGSFEQYF. The CDR3 DNA reads TGTGCCAGCAGCGTCGCTACTAGCGGGAGCTTCGAGCAGTACTTC.

DNA of the CDR3: TGTGCCAGCAGCTCAGGACAGGGGCCGAATGAAAAACTGTTTTTT. Protein sequence: CASSSGQGPNEKLFF. The J gene is TRBJ1-4, the V gene TRBV7-9; 9 nucleotides line up with TRBD1. Germline V gene lookup returns CDR1 SEHNR and CDR2 FQNEAQ (reference sequence). The CDR3 has 15 residues. After removal of 4 bases from V and 5 bases from J, the junction contained 5 bases not matched to a gene.

V gene TRBV4-1 combines with J gene TRBJ1-5, with D maybe TRBD1 (5 bases). CDR1 and CDR2 (germline): MGHRA, YSYEKL. V was cut by 8 bases and J by 1 base, with 12 bases left in between. The CDR3 has 14 amino acids. DNA of the CDR3: TGCGCCAGCGGGACGGGGGTGAGCAATCAGCCCCAGCATTTT. This gives the protein CASGTGVSNQPQHF.

The J gene is TRBJ2-7, the V gene TRBV19; D may be TRBD2 (5 bases). V was pared by 4 bases and J by 3 bases, with 16 bases between. This CDR3 has 15 residues. From germline, CDR1 is LNHDA and CDR2 SQIVND (reference sequence). This CDR3 reads CASSNGLNSGYEQYF. The CDR3 DNA is TGTGCCAGTAGTAACGGACTCAACTCGGGCTACGAGCAGTACTTC.

The rearrangement links TRBV2 to TRBJ2-1; 12 nucleotides line up with TRBD2. After removal of 4 bases from V and 7 bases from J, the junction contained 2 bases not matched to a gene. This CDR3 comprises 14 residues. Germline V gene lookup returns CDR1 SNHLY and CDR2 FYNNEI. CDR3 loop: CASSVTSGSNEQFF. CDR3 sequence (DNA): TGTGCCAGCAGTGTGACTAGCGGGAGTAATGAGCAGTTCTTC.